The 16 T cell receptor beta chains below all came from one sample that was sequenced in a study of CD8+ T cells in alopecia areata. Isolated RNA was reverse transcribed into cDNA used as the sequencing template. Here immunoSEQ multiplex PCR was the method, and the copy in TCRdb shows in-frame clones only, minus some. The sample has over 150,000 clones, less than 70% seen once. The treatment: oral pan-JAK inhibitor, 5-10 mg twice daily. Sequences were derived from CD4+ T cells sorted from blood, sampled at week 24, from a patient treated with tofacitinib. The receptors come from a human donor with alopecia areata.

The V and J genes are TRBV30 and TRBJ2-1; D is possibly TRBD1 (6 bases). Per the germline V gene, CDR1 is GTSNPN and CDR2 is SVGIG (reference sequence). The CDR3 loop spans 12 amino acids. V shed 2 bases and J shed 15 bases, with 17 bases lying between them. The CDR3 region is CAWSTTGALRFF. In nucleotides, the CDR3 is TGTGCCTGGAGTACGACAGGAGCACTGCGGTTCTTC.

This clone was counted only a few times. The chain recombines TRBV6-5 with TRBJ2-5, with D perhaps being TRBD1 or TRBD2 (5 bases each). Germline V CDR1 and CDR2: MNHEY, SVGAGI. The CDR3 covers 14 residues. V was clipped by 2 bases and J by 4 bases, with 11 bases between them. The CDR3 nucleotides read TGTGCCAGCAGTTACACCCGGGACGGAGAGACCCAGTACTTC. This codes for CASSYTRDGETQYF.

V and J are TRBV29-1 and TRBJ2-2; D perhaps matches TRBD2 (6 bases). The CDR3 length is 15 residues. Deletions cut 5 bases from V and 4 bases from J, with 17 bases between. The germline V gene has CDR1 SQVTM and CDR2 ANQGSEA. For the CDR3, the DNA is TGCAGCGTTCAACGGGGGACGGCTAGCACCGGGGAGCTGTTTTTT. Encoded protein: CSVQRGTASTGELFF.

The V and J genes are TRBV28 and TRBJ2-6; perhaps TRBD1 as D (7 bases). Between the trimmed V and J ends, which lost 5 bases and 4 bases, there was a span of 12 bases. The germline CDR1 and CDR2 sequences are MDHEN and SYDVKM. This CDR3 comprises 15 residues. For the CDR3, the DNA is TGTGCCAGCAGTACAGGGGAGGCAGGGGCCAACGTCCTGACTTTC. Translating it yields CASSTGEAGANVLTF. Variable domain in full (rest from reference TRBV28 and TRBJ2-6): DVKVTQSSRYLVKRTGEKVFLECVQDMDHENMFWYRQDPGLGLRLIYFSYDVKMKEKGDIPEGYSVSREKKERFSLILESASTNQTSMYLCASSTGEAGANVLTFGAGSRLTVL.

This chain uses TRBV7-9 with TRBJ1-6; D is possibly TRBD1 (5 bases). Trimming cost V 5 bases and J 9 bases, with 20 bases left between them. The CDR3 runs to 16 residues. In germline, CDR1 is SEHNR, CDR2 FQNEAQ (reference sequence). In nucleotides, the CDR3 is TGTGCCAGCAGCACCACCCCAGGGCGCGGAGGTTCACCCCTCCACTTT. Protein product: CASSTTPGRGGSPLHF.

This chain connects TRBV9 to TRBJ1-5; possibly TRBD1 for D (6 bases). This CDR3 spans 16 amino acids. V lost 5 bases and J lost 6, with 21 bases in between. CDR1 is SGDLS, CDR2 YYNGEE, per germline. In nucleotides, the CDR3 is TGTGCCAGCAGTGCCGGGGGGCTCGAGACGAGTCAGCCCCAGCATTTT. It codes for CASSAGGLETSQPQHF.

This chain connects TRBV7-9 to TRBJ1-5; no clear D gene. The V gene's germline CDR1 is SEHNR and CDR2 FQNEAQ (reference sequence). The CDR3 has 12 amino acids. V was cut by 9 bases and J by 5 bases, with 11 bases left in between. The DNA of the CDR3 is TGTGCCAGTGGGTCCAGGCATCAGCCCCAGCATTTT. This codes for CASGSRHQPQHF.

This clone was observed a handful of times. J is TRBJ2-7 and V is TRBV5-1, with D maybe TRBD1 (6 bases). Germline CDR1 SGHRS, CDR2 YFSETQ. With 6 bases removed from V and 0 bases from J, the gap between germline ends came to 16 bases. The CDR3 is made up of 15 amino acids. The CDR3 coding sequence is TGCGCCAGCACCTACTCAGACAGGACCTCCTACGAGCAGTACTTC. The encoded protein is CASTYSDRTSYEQYF. The full variable domain, in which reference TRBV5-1 and TRBJ2-7 provide the parts outside the CDR3, is KAGVTQTPRYLIKTRGQQVTLSCSPISGHRSVSWYQQTPGQGLQFLFEYFSETQRNKGNFPGRFSGRQFSNSRSEMNVSTLELGDSALYLCASTYSDRTSYEQYFGPGTRLTVT.

V and J are TRBV29-1 and TRBJ2-3; possibly TRBD2 for D (6 bases). Trimming shortened V by 7 bases and J by 4 bases, and 15 bases separated the two germline ends. Germline V gene data show CDR1 as SQVTM and CDR2 as ANQGSEA. The CDR3 has 13 amino acids. The CDR3 loop is CSATGETPDTQYF. CDR3 bases: TGCAGCGCCACGGGGGAGACCCCAGATACGCAGTATTTT.

The chain has TRBV12-5 and TRBJ2-7, with D possibly TRBD1 on 5 matching bases. The germline V gene encodes CDR1 LGHNT and CDR2 FRNRAP. V lost 0 bases, J lost 2 bases, and 14 bases lay in between. The CDR3 consists of 16 residues. The CDR3 DNA is TGTGCTAGTGGTTTGGTACTTGGCCAGGGCACCTACGAGCAGTACTTC. Protein product: CASGLVLGQGTYEQYF.

The chain has TRBV7-9 and TRBJ2-2; the match to TRBD1 covers 8 bases. Trimming removed 8 bases from V and 2 bases from J; junction bases left unmatched: 1. Germline CDR1 reads SEHNR; CDR2 reads FQNEAQ (reference sequence). This CDR3 has 13 residues. The CDR3 here is CASDRGNTGELFF. DNA for the CDR3: TGTGCCAGCGACAGGGGAAACACCGGGGAGCTGTTTTTT.

This rearrangement joins TRBV2 to TRBJ1-1; D is unclear. Germline V CDR1 and CDR2: SNHLY, FYNNEI. V was trimmed by 5 bases and J by 2 bases, leaving 12 bases between them. CDR3 length equals 14 residues. CDR3: CASSRTVPNTEAFF. CDR3 DNA sequence: TGTGCCAGCAGTAGAACGGTCCCCAACACTGAAGCTTTCTTT.

The rearrangement joins TRBV15 to TRBJ1-2; 8 nucleotides align to TRBD1. CDR1 and CDR2 from the germline V gene are LNHNV and YYDKDF (reference sequence). Losses at the gene ends were 0 bases for V and 7 bases for J; bases not matched to a gene: 4. This CDR3 is built from 14 residues. The CDR3 loop reads CATSRDRTGTGYTF. The CDR3 DNA reads as TGTGCCACCAGCAGAGATCGGACAGGGACTGGCTACACCTTC.

This clone has more than one count but fewer than ten. The CDR3 reads CASSEAGPGYAYEQYF. The DNA of the CDR3 is TGTGCCAGCAGTGAAGCGGGGCCAGGATATGCCTACGAGCAGTACTTC. V gene TRBV6-1 combines with J gene TRBJ2-7; TRBD1 is a possible D gene (5 bases). This CDR3 region has 16 residues. CDR1 is MNHNS, CDR2 SASEGT, per germline. V was shortened by 0 bases and J by 2 bases, with 14 bases between the two germline ends.

CDR3 nucleotide sequence: TGTGCCAGCAGCTCTTCAGGGGGAGCTGGCTACACCTTC. This gives the protein CASSSSGGAGYTF. The chain couples TRBV7-9 to TRBJ1-2, with TRBD1 matching 7 bases. CDR1 and CDR2 (germline): SEHNR, FQNEAQ (reference sequence). The CDR3 is 13 residues long. V lost 4 bases and J lost 7; bases outside the gene matches: 6.

This chain links TRBV19 with TRBJ2-2; the D is unclear. Germline V lookup: CDR1 LNHDA, CDR2 SQIVND (reference sequence). Trimming pared 4 bases from V and 6 bases from J, leaving 9 bases between. The CDR3 runs to 13 residues. This CDR3 is CASSTMMSGELFF. In nucleotides, the CDR3 is TGTGCCAGTAGTACGATGATGTCCGGGGAGCTGTTTTTT.